This TCR beta chain was identified during a study of human T cells and chemical hapten exposure. The time point is: patch test 1, 2 weeks after DPC sensitization. This sample's treatment: therapeutic diphenylcyclopropenone sensitization with weekly scalp DPC. Each donor was an alopecia patient between 18 and 70 years of age who qualified for DPC. TCRdb redid the calling of the RACE reads with MiXCR, one entry per CDR3 protein. This repertoire shows 350,000 or so distinct CDR3 sequences, approximately 6.9% found once; its top ten account for about 8%. V dropped 4 bases and J dropped 0; count of bases not matched to a gene: 1. This CDR3 has 15 residues.

The clonotype originates from a woman aged 18-29 years with alopecia areata. Some clones in this sample may be carry-over from other donors' samples. The chain recombines TRBV12-3 or TRBV12-4 with TRBJ1-1; 11 bases are shared with TRBD1. The source was whole blood, collected in connection with sensitization to the hapten diphenylcyclopropenone (DPC). As DNA, the CDR3 is TGTGCCAGCAGTTGGACAGGGGGCGTGAACACTGAAGCTTTCTTT. Its translation: CASSWTGGVNTEAFF.